The sequence of this T cell receptor beta chain was determined in a study of regulatory T cells in long-lasting Graves disease. This clonotype has at least ten counts. To make TCR beta libraries, researchers used iRepertoire HTBI primers and Arm-PCR of CDR3 regions. TCRdb used MiXCR to reprocess the multiplex PCR reads, holding one entry per CDR3 protein. The table lists 300,000 to 400,000 distinct CDR3 sequences, around 17% of them singletons, with approximately 30% in the top ten. Time point denoted: newly diagnosed GD, antithyroid drugs for less than 3 months. RNA isolated from PBMCs was used to make the TCR library. Trimming stripped 5 bases from V and 0 bases from J, with 14 bases between. The CDR3 is 15 residues long. The germline V gene has CDR1 SEHNR and CDR2 FQNEAQ (reference sequence). Another study also made use of these data, one on T cells in Graves' hyperthyroidism and ophthalmopathy.

This sequence originates from a man aged 40-55 years with Graves disease. The rearrangement joins TRBV7-9 to TRBJ2-7; no clear D gene. Material: peripheral blood mononuclear cells (PBMCs), obtained at new diagnosis, from a patient treated with antithyroid drugs. The CDR3 region has the DNA TGTGCCAGCAGCCCCCGGACGGCAGGCTCCTACGAGCAGTACTTC. Translating it yields CASSPRTAGSYEQYF.